The 24 T cell receptor beta chains below come from one sample, sequenced in a study of immune cell composition in non-small cell lung cancer (dated 2017 in TCRdb). Libraries were constructed by the immunoSEQ multiplex PCR assay. TCRdb's version of the immuneACCESS table is confined to in-frame rearrangements and falls short of the full clone set. An unresolved V gene accounts for under half of the shortfall where checked; the remainder is of unknown origin. In all, the sample holds 1,500 to 2,500 clones, and 75% to 85% of those were seen once. The ten largest clones add up to approximately 12% of the sample. Non-adjacent lung tissue from the same patient, taken as far from the tumour as possible and at least 3 cm away, was used for the normal lung samples. Sequenced input: non-adjacent lung tissue. The receptors originated from a human donor with non-small cell lung cancer.

The chain couples TRBV5-6 to TRBJ2-3; a possible D gene is TRBD2 (5 bases). Looked up from germline, CDR1 is SGHDT and CDR2 is YYEEEE. Trimming shortened V by 1 base and J by 1 base, and 10 bases separated the two germline ends. There are 15 residues in the CDR3. The CDR3 loop reads CASSLRGTGTDTQYF. DNA for the CDR3: TGTGCCAGCAGCTTGCGGGGAACTGGCACAGATACGCAGTATTTT. Full variable domain (outside the CDR3, taken from reference TRBV5-6 and TRBJ2-3): DAGVTQSPTHLIKTRGQQVTLRCSPKSGHDTVSWYQQALGQGPQFIFQYYEEEERQRGNFPDRFSGHQFPNYSSELNVNALLLGDSALYLCASSLRGTGTDTQYFGPGTRLTVL.

The chain has TRBV14 and TRBJ2-7; perhaps TRBD1 as D (5 bases). This CDR3 comprises 13 residues. Trimming removed 0 bases at V and 6 bases at J, with 9 bases between. Germline V gene data show CDR1 as SGHDN and CDR2 as FVKESK. In DNA, the CDR3 is TGTGCCAGCAGCCAAGACAGGGTGGGCGAGCAGTACTTC. Translation: CASSQDRVGEQYF.

This clone was seen once. The CDR3 spells CASSSRLAHEQYF. In nucleotides, the CDR3 is TGTGCCAGCAGTTCCCGACTAGCGCACGAGCAGTACTTC. This sequence joins TRBV11-3 and TRBJ2-7; 8 positions agree with TRBD2. The CDR3 length is 13 residues. Trimming removed 6 bases from V and 5 bases from J; junction bases left unmatched: 6. The germline gives CDR1 SGHNT, CDR2 YENEEA. Full variable domain (outside the CDR3, taken from reference TRBV11-3 and TRBJ2-7): EAGVVQSPRYKIIEKKQPVAFWCNPISGHNTLYWYLQNLGQGPELLIRYENEEAVDDSQLPKDRFSAERLKGVDSTLKIQPAELGDSAVYLCASSSRLAHEQYFGPGTRLTVT.

The J gene is TRBJ2-7, the V gene TRBV4-3; 7 nucleotides agree with TRBD1. Germline-derived CDR1 and CDR2 are LGHNA and YSLEER. V shed 4 bases, J shed 6 bases, and the junction held 6 bases outside the gene matches. The CDR3 runs 13 residues. CDR3 loop: CASSRTGAGEQYF. CDR3 in DNA: TGCGCCAGCAGCCGTACAGGGGCTGGCGAGCAGTACTTC.

The rearrangement links TRBV28 to TRBJ2-7, with D possibly matching TRBD2 (6 bases). Germline assignment: CDR1 MDHEN and CDR2 SYDVKM. The CDR3 spans 15 residues. Trimming pared 6 bases from V and 2 bases from J, leaving 17 bases between. CDR3 residues: CASSTPRDSPYEQYF. DNA of the CDR3: TGTGCCAGCAGCACCCCCCGGGACTCCCCCTACGAGCAGTACTTC.

V and J are TRBV5-1 and TRBJ1-1; 8 bases match TRBD1. The trim removed 3 bases at V and 7 bases at J, leaving 11 bases unmatched. Germline CDR1 reads SGHRS; CDR2 reads YFSETQ. CDR3 length equals 15 residues. This chain's CDR3 is CASSSSGGSLYEAFF. In DNA form, the CDR3 reads TGCGCCAGCAGCTCCTCAGGGGGCAGTTTATATGAAGCTTTCTTT.

The rearrangement links TRBV6-5 to TRBJ2-3, with D perhaps TRBD1 (7 bases). Germline lookup yields CDR1 MNHEY and CDR2 SVGAGI. V was shortened by 4 bases and J by 4 bases, with 15 bases between the two germline ends. The CDR3 has 15 amino acids. In DNA form, the CDR3 reads TGTGCCAGCAGTTCGGAGGGGGCCTCCTCAGATACGCAGTATTTT. Its translation is CASSSEGASSDTQYF.

The gene calls are TRBV7-2 and TRBJ2-1; 11 nucleotides line up with TRBD2. The trim removed 8 bases at V and 7 bases at J, leaving 7 bases unmatched. The CDR3 is 14 amino acids. The germline gives CDR1 SGHTA, CDR2 FQGNSA. The DNA for the CDR3 is TGTGCCAGCCGAGGTAGCGGGGGGGGGAATGAGCAGTTCTTC. This encodes CASRGSGGGNEQFF.

This rearrangement joins TRBV5-1 to TRBJ2-1, with 11 bases that match TRBD1. V gave up 4 bases and J gave up 10 bases; unmatched junction bases: 7. From germline, CDR1 is SGHRS and CDR2 YFSETQ. The length of the CDR3 is 14 residues. The CDR3 reads CASSPGQGVTEQFF. DNA for the CDR3: TGCGCCAGCAGCCCGGGACAGGGGGTTACGGAGCAGTTCTTC.

This clone was recorded once. The chain combines TRBV5-4 with TRBJ2-3; a possible D gene is TRBD2 (6 bases). Germline V CDR1 and CDR2: SGHNT, YYREEE (reference sequence). V lost 3 bases and J 3 bases, leaving 14 bases between the germline ends. CDR3 length: 15 residues. The chain's CDR3 is CASSWGMGRTDTQYF. CDR3 coding DNA: TGTGCCAGCAGCTGGGGGATGGGGAGGACAGATACGCAGTATTTT.

This rearrangement joins TRBV28 to TRBJ1-3, with 10 bases that match TRBD1. V shed 8 bases and J 0 bases; nucleotides not matched to a gene: 10. CDR1 and CDR2 (germline): MDHEN, SYDVKM. The CDR3 is made up of 17 amino acids. The CDR3 sequence: CASSRQGAVFSGNTIYF. DNA for the CDR3: TGTGCCAGCTCTAGACAGGGGGCCGTCTTCTCTGGAAACACCATATATTTT.

The V call is TRBV28, the J call TRBJ2-7; 12 bases match TRBD2. The CDR3 consists of 15 residues. The germline V gene has CDR1 MDHEN and CDR2 SYDVKM. V lost 5 bases to trimming and J lost 4 bases; unmatched junction nucleotides: 6. The CDR3 DNA reads as TGTGCCAGCAGTGTACTAGCGGGAGGATCTTACGAGCAGTACTTC. Protein product: CASSVLAGGSYEQYF.

This clone was seen a handful of times. The rearrangement links TRBV13 to TRBJ2-5; D unresolved. Between the trimmed V and J ends, which lost 5 bases and 4 bases, there was a span of 14 bases. This CDR3 is 14 amino acids long. Per germline, CDR1 PRHDT and CDR2 FYEKMQ (reference sequence). The CDR3: CASSHPIERETQYF. CDR3 coding DNA: TGTGCCAGCAGCCATCCGATTGAGCGAGAGACCCAGTACTTC.

This chain joins TRBV30 and TRBJ1-3; no clear D. Trimming removed 3 bases from V and 0 bases from J, with 3 bases in between. The CDR3 has 12 residues. The germline CDR1 and CDR2 sequences are GTSNPN and SVGIG (reference sequence). CDR3 residues: CAWSSSGNTIYF. Written as DNA, the CDR3 is TGTGCCTGGAGCAGCTCTGGAAACACCATATATTTT.

This chain joins TRBV6-4 and TRBJ2-2; D might be TRBD2 (6 bases). The CDR3 totals 15 residues. With 4 bases removed from V and 1 base from J, the gap between germline ends came to 10 bases. The V gene's germline CDR1 is MRHNA and CDR2 SNTAGT. The CDR3: CASSADSGNTGELFF. The DNA of the CDR3 is TGTGCCAGCAGTGCGGATAGCGGGAACACCGGGGAGCTGTTTTTT.

V and J are TRBV27 and TRBJ1-3; D is unresolved. This CDR3 is built from 15 residues. V shed 1 base and J shed 0 bases, with 7 bases lying between them. The V gene's germline CDR1 is MNHEY and CDR2 SMNVEV (reference sequence). CDR3 amino acids: CASSLFGLSGNTIYF. The DNA of the CDR3 is TGTGCCAGCAGTTTATTTGGGCTCTCTGGAAACACCATATATTTT.

The rearrangement links TRBV6-5 to TRBJ2-1, with D unresolved. From germline, CDR1 is MNHEY and CDR2 SVGAGI. The CDR3 length is 16 residues. V lost 1 base, J lost 1 base, and 11 bases lay in between. CDR3 bases: TGTGCCAGCAGTTACTACGCTCGAGGTTCCTACAATGAGCAGTTCTTC. Translated, it gives CASSYYARGSYNEQFF.

The chain carries TRBV6-1 and TRBJ1-2; D is perhaps TRBD1 (5 bases). The CDR3 covers 15 residues. V lost 5 bases and J 4 bases, leaving 17 bases between the germline ends. Germline V gives CDR1 MNHNS, CDR2 SASEGT. The CDR3 nucleotides are TGTGCCAGCAGTTTCCAGGGAGGCTTGGGCTATGGCTACACCTTC. Protein sequence: CASSFQGGLGYGYTF.

The chain recombines TRBV12-5 with TRBJ2-7; D remains ambiguous. This CDR3 is 13 amino acids long. V was pared by 10 bases and J by 0 bases, with 13 bases between. CDR1 is LGHNT and CDR2 is FRNRAP in the germline V gene. CDR3 in amino acids: CANRSGNSYEQYF. The CDR3 bases are TGTGCTAACCGGTCAGGAAACTCCTACGAGCAGTACTTC.

The rearrangement joins TRBV7-9 to TRBJ2-5; 9 bases map to TRBD1. Germline V gives CDR1 SEHNR, CDR2 FQNEAQ (reference sequence). The CDR3 totals 19 residues. Trimming cost V 3 bases and J 4 bases; bases outside gene matches: 18. In nucleotides, the CDR3 is TGTGCCAGCAGCTTTGGGTCCGGTTCGGGGACAGGGTCGGGAGAGACCCAGTACTTC. Its translation: CASSFGSGSGTGSGETQYF.

The chain uses TRBV19 and TRBJ2-3; 7 positions match TRBD1. Germline CDR1 reads LNHDA; CDR2 reads SQIVND (reference sequence). The CDR3 contains 13 residues. The trim removed 5 bases at V and 5 bases at J, leaving 4 bases unmatched. This CDR3 reads CASSQTGVDTQYF. CDR3 bases: TGTGCCAGTAGTCAAACAGGGGTAGATACGCAGTATTTT.

The rearrangement uses TRBV29-1 and TRBJ1-1; 8 nucleotides align to TRBD1. The CDR3 runs 13 residues. The germline gives CDR1 SQVTM, CDR2 ANQGSEA. Germline trimming cut 7 bases from V and 1 base from J; bases unmatched to any gene: 5. The CDR3 region has the DNA TGCAGCGCAAGGACAGGGAGGAACACTGAAGCTTTCTTT. It translates to CSARTGRNTEAFF. The full variable domain, its missing parts supplied by reference TRBV29-1 and TRBJ1-1, is SAVISQKPSRDICQRGTSLTIQCQVDSQVTMMFWYRQQPGQSLTLIATANQGSEATYESGFVIDKFPISRPNLTFSTLTVSNMSPEDSSIYLCSARTGRNTEAFFGQGTRLTVV.

The rearrangement links TRBV28 to TRBJ1-2; possibly TRBD1 for D (6 bases). The germline gives CDR1 MDHEN, CDR2 SYDVKM. V lost 6 bases and J lost 7, with 21 bases in between. The CDR3 is 15 amino acids. The CDR3 protein is CASRNLVGGGGGYTF. The CDR3 nucleotides are TGTGCCAGCAGAAACCTCGTGGGGGGGGGCGGTGGCTACACCTTC.

The chain recombines TRBV7-2 with TRBJ2-2, with TRBD1 as a possible D gene (6 bases). Trimming left V 1 base short and J 3 bases short, with 9 bases between. Germline loops: CDR1 SGHTA, CDR2 FQGNSA. The CDR3 sequence is 15 residues long. The chain's CDR3 is CASSLVRQDTGELFF. CDR3 in DNA: TGTGCCAGCAGCTTAGTTCGACAGGACACCGGGGAGCTGTTTTTT.